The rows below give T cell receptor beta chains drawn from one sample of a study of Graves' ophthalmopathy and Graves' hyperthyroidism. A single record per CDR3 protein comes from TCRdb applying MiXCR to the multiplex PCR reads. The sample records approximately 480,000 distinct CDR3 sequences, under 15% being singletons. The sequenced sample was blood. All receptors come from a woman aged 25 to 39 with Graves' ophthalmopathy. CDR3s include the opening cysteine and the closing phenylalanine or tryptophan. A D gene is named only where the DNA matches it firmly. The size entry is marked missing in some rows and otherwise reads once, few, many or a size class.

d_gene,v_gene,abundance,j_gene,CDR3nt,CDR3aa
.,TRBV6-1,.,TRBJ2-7,TGTGCCAGCAGTGATATGGAGTCCTACGATCAGTACTTC,CASSDMESYDQYF
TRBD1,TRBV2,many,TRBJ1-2,TGTGCCAGCAGTTCGGGACAGGGGAAGAGAGGCCATGGCTACACCTTC,CASSSGQGKRGHGYTF
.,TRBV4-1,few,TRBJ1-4,TGCGCCAGCAGCTACCGGGACGGCAATGAAAAACTGTTTTTT,CASSYRDGNEKLFF
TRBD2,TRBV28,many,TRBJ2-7,TGTGCCAGCACCCCGTATAGCGGGGACTCCTACGAGCAGTACTTC,CASTPYSGDSYEQYF
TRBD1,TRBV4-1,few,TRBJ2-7,TGCGCCAGCAGCCAAGGGCAGGGGGTTTGGGAGCAGTACTTC,CASSQGQGVWEQYF
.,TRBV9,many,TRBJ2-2,TGTGCCAGCAGCGCCTTGCCCTCCGGGACATATAACACCGGGGAGCTGTTTTTT,CASSALPSGTYNTGELFF
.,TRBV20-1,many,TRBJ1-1,TGCAGTGCTAGATACAGCTACACTGAAGCTTTCTTT,CSARYSYTEAFF
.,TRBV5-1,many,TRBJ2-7,TGCGCCAGCAGCGGAGGGACAGTCGGAACTCAGGTCCGGGAGCAGTACTTC,CASSGGTVGTQVREQYF
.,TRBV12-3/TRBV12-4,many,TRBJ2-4,TGTGCCAGCAGTCCAACTAGGGTCTCTAGAAACATTAAGTACTTC,CASSPTRVSRNIKYF
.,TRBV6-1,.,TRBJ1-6,TGTGCCAGCACCCGACAGAGCTTAAATTCACCCCTCCACTTT,CASTRQSLNSPLHF
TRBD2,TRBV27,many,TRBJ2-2,TGTGCCAGCAGTTTATGGTCTAGCGGACCGAACACCGGGGAGCTGTTTTTT,CASSLWSSGPNTGELFF
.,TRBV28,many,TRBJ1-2,TGTGCCAGCAGTTTAATACAGGACATCTATGGCTACACCTTC,CASSLIQDIYGYTF
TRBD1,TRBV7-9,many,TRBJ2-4,TGTGCCAGCAGCTTAAGGGGACAGAAAAACATTAAGTACTTC,CASSLRGQKNIKYF
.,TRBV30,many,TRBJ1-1,TGTGCCTGGTCCCCGTTGAACACTGAAGCTTTCTTT,CAWSPLNTEAFF
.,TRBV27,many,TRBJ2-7,TGTGCCAGCAGTGCAGGGGTTCTTGAGCAGTACTTC,CASSAGVLEQYF
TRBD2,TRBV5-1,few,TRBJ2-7,TGCGCCAGCAGCTTGGTTTTAGCGGGGGCCCACGAGCAGTACTTC,CASSLVLAGAHEQYF
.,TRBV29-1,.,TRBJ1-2,TGCAGCGTTGAAGAAGCTCTCCAATCGCAGAACTATGGTTACACCTTC,CSVEEALQSQNYGYTF
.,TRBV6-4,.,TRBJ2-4,TGTGCCAGCAGTGAACGGGGAGATGGGACTCTAGCCAAAAACATTAAGAACTTC,CASSERGDGTLAKNIKNF
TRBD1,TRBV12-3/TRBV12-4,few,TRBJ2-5,TGTGCCAGCAGTTTTGGCAGGACAGGGAACCAAGAGACCCAGTACTTC,CASSFGRTGNQETQYF
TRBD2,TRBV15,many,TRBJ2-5,TGTGCCACCAGCAGAGATCGGAGTTCACTAGCGGGGGGAGAGACCCAGTACTTC,CATSRDRSSLAGGETQYF
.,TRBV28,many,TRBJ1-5,TGTGCCAGCAGTTTCCCGACAGAGAGTGTTGGTAGCAATCAGCCCCAGCATTTT,CASSFPTESVGSNQPQHF
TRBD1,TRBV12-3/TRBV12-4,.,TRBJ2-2,TGTGCCAGCACCCGGACAGGGTTCGGGGAGCTGTTTTTT,CASTRTGFGELFF
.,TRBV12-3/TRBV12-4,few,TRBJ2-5,TGTGCCAGCGGACCGGGGACACTCCAAGAGACCCAGTACTTC,CASGPGTLQETQYF
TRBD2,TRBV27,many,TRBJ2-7,TGTGCCAGCAGTTTATCGGCCCCTTCCCTAGCGGGGGGAAGCTACGAGCAGTACTTC,CASSLSAPSLAGGSYEQYF
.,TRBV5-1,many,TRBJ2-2,TGCGCCAGCAGCTGGAGAGTGGGTACCGGGGAGCTGTTTTTT,CASSWRVGTGELFF
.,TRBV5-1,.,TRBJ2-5,TGCGCCAGCAGCGCGGACTCGGAAGAGACCCAGTACTTC,CASSADSEETQYF
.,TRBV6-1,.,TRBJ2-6,TGTGCCAGCAGTGAAGCTCGCTCTGGGGCCAACGTCCTGACTTTC,CASSEARSGANVLTF
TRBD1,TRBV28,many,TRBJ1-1,TGTGCCAGCAGTACCCAACGAGGGGACAGGCTGAGGAACACTGAAGCTTTCTTT,CASSTQRGDRLRNTEAFF
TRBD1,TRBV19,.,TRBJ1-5,TGTGCCAGTAGTAAAGACCGGGACAGGGTAGGCAATCAGCCCCAGCATTTT,CASSKDRDRVGNQPQHF
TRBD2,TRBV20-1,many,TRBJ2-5,TGCAGTGCTCGTCGAGCGGGAGGGAGTCAAGAGACCCAGTACTTC,CSARRAGGSQETQYF
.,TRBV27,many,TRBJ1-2,TGTGCCAGCAGCCGGACGTCTGGGACGGCCAATGGAGGCTACACCTTC,CASSRTSGTANGGYTF
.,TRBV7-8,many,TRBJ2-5,TGTGCCAGCAGCCCCAGGACGCACGAAGAGACCCAGTACTTC,CASSPRTHEETQYF
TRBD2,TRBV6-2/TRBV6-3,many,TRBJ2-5,TGTGCCAGCAGTTACCCCGGGAGGGTGAAGACCCAGTACTTC,CASSYPGRVKTQYF
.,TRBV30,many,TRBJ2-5,TGTGCCTGGAGTGTAAGGGGTTTTCGGGGGGCCCAAGAGACCCAGTACTTC,CAWSVRGFRGAQETQYF
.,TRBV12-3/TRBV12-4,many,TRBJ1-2,TGTGCCAGCAGTCCCACCCCCAACTATGGCTACACCTTC,CASSPTPNYGYTF
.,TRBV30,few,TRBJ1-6,TGTGCCTGGAGTCGTACGGGGAGGCTTAATTCACCCCTCCACTTT,CAWSRTGRLNSPLHF
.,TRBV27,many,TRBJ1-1,TGTGCCAGCAGTTTTGGGGGGCGTACCACTGAAGCTTTCTTT,CASSFGGRTTEAFF
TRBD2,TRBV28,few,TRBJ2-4,TGTGCCAGCAGTTTGGGAGGACTAGCGGAAGCCAAAAACATTCAGTACTTC,CASSLGGLAEAKNIQYF
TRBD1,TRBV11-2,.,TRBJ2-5,TGTGCCAGCAGCAGACAGGGGAGTCGGGAGACCCAGTACTTC,CASSRQGSRETQYF
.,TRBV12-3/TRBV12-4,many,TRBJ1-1,TGTGCCAGCAGTCGCGGTCGGACTGAAGCTTTCTTT,CASSRGRTEAFF
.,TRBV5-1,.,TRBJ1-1,TGCGCCAGCTCAGCAGGGGACAACACTGAAGCTTTCTTT,CASSAGDNTEAFF
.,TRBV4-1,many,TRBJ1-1,TGCGCCAGCAGCCAGATGCAGGGGAACACTGAAGCTTTCTTT,CASSQMQGNTEAFF
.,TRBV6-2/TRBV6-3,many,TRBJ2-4,TGTGCCAGCAGTTACTCAGGGGAAGGATACATTCAGTACTTC,CASSYSGEGYIQYF
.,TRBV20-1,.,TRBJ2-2,TGCAGTGCTAGAGGAAGACTAGCGAACACCGGGGAGCTGTTTTTT,CSARGRLANTGELFF
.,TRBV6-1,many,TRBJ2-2,TGTGCCAGCAGTGAAGCGGCCGGGGGCGAGCCCGGGGAGCTGTTTTTT,CASSEAAGGEPGELFF
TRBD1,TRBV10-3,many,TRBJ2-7,TGTGCCATCAGTGAGTCGACAGGGGCAGGAAAGGAGCAGTACTTC,CAISESTGAGKEQYF
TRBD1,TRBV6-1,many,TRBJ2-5,TGTGCCAGCAGTCCACTTACAGGGGGCTTGGAGACCCAGTACTTC,CASSPLTGGLETQYF
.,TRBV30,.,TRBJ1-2,TGTGCCTGGAGAACAGGGAATGGCTACACCTTC,CAWRTGNGYTF
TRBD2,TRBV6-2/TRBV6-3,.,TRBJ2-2,TGTGCCACCGGGACTAGCGGGGGAACCGGGGAGCTGTTTTTT,CATGTSGGTGELFF
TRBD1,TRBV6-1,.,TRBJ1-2,TGTGCCAGCAGTGACCCCAGGGGGCGCAGGGGTGGCTACACCTTC,CASSDPRGRRGGYTF
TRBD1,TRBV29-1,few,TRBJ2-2,TGCAGCGTTGAAGGGCGGACAGGGGGCAGGGGGGAGCTGTTTTTT,CSVEGRTGGRGELFF
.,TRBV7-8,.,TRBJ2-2,TGTGCCAGCAGCTTAACACACCCCGGGGAGCTGTTTTTT,CASSLTHPGELFF